The 23 T cell receptor beta chains reported below all come from one sample, sequenced in a study of PD-1 blockade in classical Hodgkin lymphoma (dated by TCRdb to 2020 to 2021). Library preparation employed the immunoSEQ multiplex PCR assay. TCRdb retrieved this table from immuneACCESS and kept in-frame rearrangements only. Not all clones are present; in checked studies, unresolved V genes account for under half, and no reason is known for the remainder. This sample has 46,000 or so clones in its table, and around 82% of those were observed once. The ten largest clones capture 20% to 25% of the sample. Reading the label with the study, this specimen's time point is: cycle 2 day 1 (C2D1) of nivolumab. All trial patients had relapsed after autologous stem cell transplantation, with cohorts A, B and C differing in prior brentuximab vedotin exposure. This specimen consisted of peripheral blood mononuclear cells (PBMCs), obtained before the second cycle of nivolumab. These receptors came from a human donor with classical Hodgkin lymphoma.

This chain uses TRBV18 with TRBJ1-2; D is uncertain. The V end was cut by 3 bases, the J end by 2 bases, with 13 bases between. Per germline, CDR1 KGHSH and CDR2 LQKENI. The CDR3 consists of 15 residues. As DNA, the CDR3 is TGTGCCAGCTCACCCATCTTCGGTCAGAACTATGGCTACACCTTC. Protein: CASSPIFGQNYGYTF.

By sample fraction, this clone is medium-sized. The rearrangement joins TRBV12-5 to TRBJ2-7; 7 nucleotides match TRBD1. The CDR3 is 17 residues long. J was trimmed by 3 bases and V by 3 bases; bases with no gene match: 14. Germline-derived CDR1 and CDR2 are LGHNT and FRNRAP. This chain's CDR3 is CASGFSPTGTADYEQYF. CDR3 nucleotides: TGTGCTAGTGGTTTTTCACCCACCGGGACAGCGGACTACGAGCAGTACTTC.

This clone appeared a few times. The chain combines TRBV5-8 with TRBJ2-7; D not resolved. Trimming took off 2 bases at V and 0 bases at J, with 12 bases between the two ends. This CDR3 region has 15 residues. Germline lookup yields CDR1 SGHTS and CDR2 YDEGEE. The CDR3 here is CASSLRGGSSYEQYF. For the CDR3, the DNA is TGTGCCAGCAGCTTACGTGGTGGCAGCTCCTACGAGCAGTACTTC.

CDR3 in DNA: TGCAGCGTTGTGGGGGGACAGACCTACGAGCAGTACTTC. It specifies CSVVGGQTYEQYF. J is TRBJ2-7 and V is TRBV29-1; D perhaps matches TRBD1 (7 bases). The CDR3 loop spans 13 amino acids. V was pared by 4 bases and J by 2 bases, with 12 bases between. Germline V CDR1 and CDR2: SQVTM, ANQGSEA.

The V call is TRBV5-1, the J call TRBJ2-1; D might be TRBD1 (5 bases). The CDR3 runs to 13 residues. Trimming took off 1 base at V and 6 bases at J, with 8 bases between the two ends. Germline lookup yields CDR1 SGHRS and CDR2 YFSETQ. In nucleotides, the CDR3 is TGCGCCAGCAGCTTGCCAGGGCGCAATGAGCAGTTCTTC. This translates into CASSLPGRNEQFF.

V usage is TRBV5-4 and J usage is TRBJ2-3, with 7 bases aligning to TRBD2. Germline V lookup: CDR1 SGHNT, CDR2 YYREEE (reference sequence). The CDR3 sequence is 15 residues long. Trimming took 7 bases from V and 5 from J; bases not matched to a gene: 13. The CDR3 sequence is CASQRRSGVIDTQYF. Written as DNA, the CDR3 is TGTGCCAGCCAGCGCCGGAGCGGGGTTATAGATACGCAGTATTTT.

This chain connects TRBV5-1 to TRBJ1-1; D is unclear. V was cut by 0 bases and J by 3 bases, with 9 bases left in between. The CDR3 spans 14 residues. Germline V gene sequence: CDR1 SGHRS, CDR2 YFSETQ. The DNA of the CDR3 is TGCGCCAGCAGCTTGGTTGACACCCACACTGAAGCTTTCTTT. This sequence encodes CASSLVDTHTEAFF.

The chain joins TRBV18 to TRBJ1-1; perhaps TRBD1 as D (6 bases). The CDR3 extends over 15 amino acids. Trimming stripped 1 base from V and 0 bases from J, with 9 bases between. Germline V gene data show CDR1 as KGHSH and CDR2 as LQKENI. CDR3 nucleotides: TGTGCCAGCTCACCACGTTACAGGGTGAACACTGAAGCTTTCTTT. Residues: CASSPRYRVNTEAFF.

This clone has ten or more counts. V gene TRBV29-1 combines with J gene TRBJ2-7, with D hard to call. The length of the CDR3 is 15 residues. The germline V and J ends were trimmed by 2 bases and 1 base, with 15 bases remaining between them. Germline loops: CDR1 SQVTM, CDR2 ANQGSEA. CDR3 bases: TGCAGCGTTGAAACGTCGGCCGAAAGATCCTACGAGCAGTACTTC. Translation gives CSVETSAERSYEQYF.

CDR3 amino acids: CASKGGHTDTQYF. The CDR3 nucleotides read TGTGCCAGCAAAGGGGGCCACACAGATACGCAGTATTTT. This rearrangement joins TRBV2 to TRBJ2-3; 7 nucleotides match TRBD1. CDR3 length: 13 amino acids. Germline V gives CDR1 SNHLY, CDR2 FYNNEI. Unmatched junction bases numbered 3, after V lost 7 bases and J lost 2 bases.

The CDR3 loop is CASAPEGGARGNTIYF. The CDR3 DNA is TGTGCTAGTGCCCCCGAAGGGGGGGCGCGAGGAAACACCATATATTTT. The rearrangement links TRBV12-5 to TRBJ1-3, with D perhaps matching TRBD1 (6 bases). From germline, CDR1 is LGHNT and CDR2 FRNRAP. The CDR3 runs 16 residues. With 7 bases removed from V and 4 bases from J, the gap between germline ends came to 20 bases.

The genes are TRBV6-5 and TRBJ2-7, with TRBD1 as a possible D gene (5 bases). The CDR3 totals 14 residues. Germline assignment: CDR1 MNHEY and CDR2 SVGAGI. The ends were cut back, 2 bases at V and 0 bases at J, with 8 bases in the middle. CDR3 nucleotides: TGTGCCAGCAGTTACGGACAAAACTCCTACGAGCAGTACTTC. Its protein is CASSYGQNSYEQYF.

The chain combines TRBV2 with TRBJ2-3, with D perhaps matching TRBD2 (5 bases). Between the trimmed V and J ends, which lost 7 bases and 7 bases, there was a span of 12 bases. Germline V lookup: CDR1 SNHLY, CDR2 FYNNEI. The CDR3 has 12 residues. The CDR3 nucleotides read TGTGCCAGCACTACAGAGGGAAATACGCAGTATTTT. As protein: CASTTEGNTQYF.

This chain links TRBV4-1 with TRBJ2-2; D not certain. The germline V gene encodes CDR1 MGHRA and CDR2 YSYEKL. V lost 0 bases, J lost 8 bases, and 19 bases lay in between. The CDR3 runs to 17 residues. CDR3 amino acids: CASSQESTHPGAGELFF. The CDR3, as DNA: TGCGCCAGCAGCCAAGAGTCAACACATCCTGGTGCGGGGGAGCTGTTTTTT.

The chain recombines TRBV6-4 with TRBJ1-1; 7 positions agree with TRBD1. Germline CDR1 and CDR2: MRHNA and SNTAGT. With V trimmed by 3 bases and J by 4 bases, 2 bases remained unmatched. The CDR3 has 13 residues. For the CDR3, the DNA is TGTGCCAGCAGTGAAGGGACAGCCACTGAAGCTTTCTTT. Protein product: CASSEGTATEAFF.

The genes are TRBV5-5 and TRBJ2-5, with unresolved D. Trimming cost V 0 bases and J 7 bases, with 16 bases left between them. CDR3 size: 15 residues. Germline lookup yields CDR1 SGHKS and CDR2 YYEKEE (reference sequence). The CDR3: CASSLGSPTGMTQYF. The CDR3 DNA is TGTGCCAGCAGCTTGGGATCCCCTACTGGGATGACCCAGTACTTC.

The chain recombines TRBV4-1 with TRBJ2-6, with 7 bases aligning to TRBD2. V lost 0 bases and J lost 5; bases outside the gene matches: 7. The CDR3 has 17 residues. Per the germline V gene, CDR1 is MGHRA and CDR2 is YSYEKL. Here the CDR3 reads CASSQEIGGSWANVLTF. The CDR3 DNA sequence: TGCGCCAGCAGCCAAGAAATCGGGGGGTCCTGGGCCAACGTCCTGACTTTC.

The rearrangement uses TRBV5-1 and TRBJ2-5; D remains unclear. With 2 bases removed from V and 5 bases from J, the gap between germline ends came to 13 bases. This CDR3 has 14 amino acids. Germline V CDR1 and CDR2: SGHRS, YFSETQ. This CDR3 reads CASSFSLSTETQYF. The DNA for the CDR3 is TGCGCCAGCAGCTTTTCTTTAAGTACGGAGACCCAGTACTTC.

Notes on this clone: An end of the junction differs from the germline gene, which may be a read error. The chain recombines TRBV7-7 with TRBJ2-3; D gene ambiguous. CDR1 is SSHAT and CDR2 is FNYEAQ in the germline V gene (reference sequence). There are 15 residues in the CDR3. DNA for the CDR3: TGTGCTAGCAGCTTATTACCGGGTCTCACAGATACGCAGTATTTT. Translated, it gives CASSLLPGLTDTQYF.

The chain employs TRBV7-9 and TRBJ1-2; D not certain. The germline gives CDR1 SEHNR, CDR2 FQNEAQ (reference sequence). V lost 1 base and J lost 8, with 14 bases in between. CDR3 length: 14 amino acids. As DNA, the CDR3 is TGTGCCAGCAGCTTAGTAGTGGACCCAGCCGGCTACACCTTC. Its protein is CASSLVVDPAGYTF.

The chain has TRBV10-3 and TRBJ2-7, with a weak D call TRBD1 (6 bases). Germline CDR1 is ENHRY and CDR2 is SYGVKD. Trimming took 5 bases from V and 0 from J, leaving 8 bases between them. The CDR3 covers 13 residues. CDR3 protein: CAISWTVSYEQYF. The CDR3 bases are TGTGCCATCAGTTGGACAGTCTCCTACGAGCAGTACTTC.

CDR3 nucleotides: TGTGCCAGCAGCTTGGGACTCCAAGAGACCCAGTACTTC. It is translated as CASSLGLQETQYF. V is TRBV5-6 and J is TRBJ2-5; no definite D call. Trimming stripped 0 bases from V and 1 base from J, with 4 bases between. The CDR3 extends over 13 amino acids. Germline V gene data show CDR1 as SGHDT and CDR2 as YYEEEE.

The chain joins TRBV28 to TRBJ1-2, with 12 bases identical to TRBD1. J gave up 7 bases and V 7 bases, and 10 bases lay outside the gene matches. The CDR3 is 15 residues long. Germline V gene sequence: CDR1 MDHEN, CDR2 SYDVKM. This chain's CDR3 is CASKQGDRGLSGYTF. The DNA for the CDR3 is TGTGCCAGCAAACAGGGGGACAGGGGGCTGTCTGGCTACACCTTC.